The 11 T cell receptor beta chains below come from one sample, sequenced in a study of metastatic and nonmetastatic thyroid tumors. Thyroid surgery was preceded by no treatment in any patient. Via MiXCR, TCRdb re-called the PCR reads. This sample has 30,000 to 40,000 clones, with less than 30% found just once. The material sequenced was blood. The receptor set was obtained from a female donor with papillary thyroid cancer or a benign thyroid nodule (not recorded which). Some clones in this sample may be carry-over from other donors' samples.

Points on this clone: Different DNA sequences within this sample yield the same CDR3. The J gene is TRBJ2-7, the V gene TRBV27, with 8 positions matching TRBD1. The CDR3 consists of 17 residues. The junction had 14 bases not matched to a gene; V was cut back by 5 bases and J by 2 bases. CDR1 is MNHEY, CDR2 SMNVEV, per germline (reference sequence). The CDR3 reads CASSTKGQGTPTYEQYF. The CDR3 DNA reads TGTGCCAGCAGTACAAAAGGACAGGGAACCCCGACCTACGAGCAGTACTTC.

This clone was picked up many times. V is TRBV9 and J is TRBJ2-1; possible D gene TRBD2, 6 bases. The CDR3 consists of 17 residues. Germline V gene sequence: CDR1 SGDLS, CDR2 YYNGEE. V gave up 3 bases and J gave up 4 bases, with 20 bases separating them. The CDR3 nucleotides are TGTGCCAGCAGCGCAAGGAGGGACCACAGAGGGTACAATGAGCAGTTCTTC. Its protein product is CASSARRDHRGYNEQFF. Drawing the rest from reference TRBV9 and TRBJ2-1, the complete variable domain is DSGVTQTPKHLITATGQRVTLRCSPRSGDLSVYWYQQSLDQGLQFLIQYYNGEERAKGNILERFSAQQFPDLHSELNLSSLELGDSALYFCASSARRDHRGYNEQFFGPGTRLTVL.

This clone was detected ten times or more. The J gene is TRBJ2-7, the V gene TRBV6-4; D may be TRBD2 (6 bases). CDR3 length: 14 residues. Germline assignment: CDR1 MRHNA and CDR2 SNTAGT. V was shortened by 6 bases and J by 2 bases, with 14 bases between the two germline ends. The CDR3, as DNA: TGTGCCAGCAGCCCCACGGGGGAGGCCTACGAGCAGTACTTC. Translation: CASSPTGEAYEQYF.

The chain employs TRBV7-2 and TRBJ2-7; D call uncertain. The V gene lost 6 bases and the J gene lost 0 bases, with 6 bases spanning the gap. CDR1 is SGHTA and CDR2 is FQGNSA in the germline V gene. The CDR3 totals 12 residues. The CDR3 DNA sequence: TGTGCCAGCAGTGACAACTCCTACGAGCAGTACTTC. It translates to CASSDNSYEQYF.

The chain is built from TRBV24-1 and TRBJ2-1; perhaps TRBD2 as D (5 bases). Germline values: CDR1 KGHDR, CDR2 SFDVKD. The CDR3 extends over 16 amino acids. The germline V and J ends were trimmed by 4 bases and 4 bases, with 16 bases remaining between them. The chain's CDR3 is CATSDASWWLYNEQFF. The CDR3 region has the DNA TGTGCCACCAGTGACGCTAGCTGGTGGCTGTACAATGAGCAGTTCTTC.

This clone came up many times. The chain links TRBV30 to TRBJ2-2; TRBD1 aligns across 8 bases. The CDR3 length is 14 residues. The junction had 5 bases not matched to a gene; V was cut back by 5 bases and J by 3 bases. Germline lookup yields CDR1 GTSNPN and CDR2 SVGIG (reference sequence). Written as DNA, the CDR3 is TGTGCCTGGGACAGGGGAAAGGACACCGGGGAGCTGTTTTTT. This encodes CAWDRGKDTGELFF.

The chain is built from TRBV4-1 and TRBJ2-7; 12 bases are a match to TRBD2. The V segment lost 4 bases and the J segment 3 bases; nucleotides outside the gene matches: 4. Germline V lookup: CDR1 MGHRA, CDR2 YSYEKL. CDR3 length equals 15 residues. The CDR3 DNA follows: TGCGCCAGCAGCCTCCAACTAGCGGGAGGCTACGAGCAGTACGTC. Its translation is CASSLQLAGGYEQYV.

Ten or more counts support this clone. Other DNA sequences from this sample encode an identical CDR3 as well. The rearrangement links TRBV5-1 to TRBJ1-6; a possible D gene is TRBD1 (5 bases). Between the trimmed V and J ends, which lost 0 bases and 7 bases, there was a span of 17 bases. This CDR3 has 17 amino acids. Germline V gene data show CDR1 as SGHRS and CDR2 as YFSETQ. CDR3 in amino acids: CASSLGSPGTGNSPLHF. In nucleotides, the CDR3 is TGCGCCAGCAGCTTGGGGTCGCCGGGGACTGGGAATTCACCCCTCCACTTT.

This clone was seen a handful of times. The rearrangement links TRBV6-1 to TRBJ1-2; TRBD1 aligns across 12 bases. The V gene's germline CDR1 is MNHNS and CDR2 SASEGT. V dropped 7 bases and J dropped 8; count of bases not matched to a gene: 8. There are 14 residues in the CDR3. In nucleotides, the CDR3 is TGTGCCAGCACCCCGGGACAGGGGGCGGGAGGCTACACCTTC. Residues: CASTPGQGAGGYTF.

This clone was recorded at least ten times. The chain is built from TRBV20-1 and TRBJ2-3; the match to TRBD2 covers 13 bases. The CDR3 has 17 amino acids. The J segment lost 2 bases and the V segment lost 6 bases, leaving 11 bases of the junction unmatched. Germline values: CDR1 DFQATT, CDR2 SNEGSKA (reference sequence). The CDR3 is CSARFYGLAGDTDTQYF. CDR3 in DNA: TGCAGTGCACGTTTCTACGGACTAGCGGGAGACACAGATACGCAGTATTTT.

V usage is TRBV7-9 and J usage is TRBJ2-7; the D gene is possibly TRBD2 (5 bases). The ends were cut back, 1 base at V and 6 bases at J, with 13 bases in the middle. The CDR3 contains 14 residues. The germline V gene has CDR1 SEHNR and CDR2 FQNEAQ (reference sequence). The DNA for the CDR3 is TGTGCCAGCAGCTTAGGGCTAGCCCCTGGCGAGCAGTACTTC. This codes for CASSLGLAPGEQYF.